The entry below gives a single TCR beta chain sequence along with its context. Its specificity is unknown. The sample is drawn from a study of T cell responses to AZD1222 COVID-19 vaccine. Regarding the study as a whole: Vaccine-related CD4 TCRs covered spike, predominating at 160-218 and 743-854.

Clones were read by immunoSEQ multiplex PCR, and TCRdb kept only the in-frame ones, dropping some. The data show 180,000 or so clones, roughly 92% seen once. V lost 5 bases and J lost 8; bases outside the gene matches: 11. Germline-derived CDR1 and CDR2 are SEHNR and FQNEAQ (reference sequence). The CDR3 covers 15 residues. The starting material was peripheral blood, obtained on day 0 of AZD1222 vaccination. The rearrangement joins TRBV7-9 to TRBJ1-4, with 7 bases identical to TRBD1. The origin of this receptor is an adult in good health. CDR3: CASSPSTGMNEKLFF. The CDR3 DNA follows: TGTGCCAGCAGCCCCTCGACAGGGATGAACGAAAAACTGTTTTTT.